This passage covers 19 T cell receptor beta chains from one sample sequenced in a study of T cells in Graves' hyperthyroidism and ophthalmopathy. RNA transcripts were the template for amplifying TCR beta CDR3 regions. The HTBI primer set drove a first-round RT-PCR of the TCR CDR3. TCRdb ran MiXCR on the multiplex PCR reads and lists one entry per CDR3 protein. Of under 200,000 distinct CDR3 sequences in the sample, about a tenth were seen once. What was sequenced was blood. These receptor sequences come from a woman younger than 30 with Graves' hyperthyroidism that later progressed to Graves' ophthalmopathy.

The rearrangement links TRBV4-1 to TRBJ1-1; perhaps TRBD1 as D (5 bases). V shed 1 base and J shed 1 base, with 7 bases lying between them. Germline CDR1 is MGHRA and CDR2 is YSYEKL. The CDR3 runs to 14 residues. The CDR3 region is CASSQAGPNTEAFF. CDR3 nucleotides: TGCGCCAGCAGCCAAGCAGGGCCGAACACTGAAGCTTTCTTT.

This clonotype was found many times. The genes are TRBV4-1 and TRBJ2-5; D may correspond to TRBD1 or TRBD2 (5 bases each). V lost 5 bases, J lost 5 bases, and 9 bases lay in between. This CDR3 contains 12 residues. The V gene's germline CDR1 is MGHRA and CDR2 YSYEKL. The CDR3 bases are TGCGCCAGCAGCGGGACGGGGGAGACCCAGTACTTC. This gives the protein CASSGTGETQYF.

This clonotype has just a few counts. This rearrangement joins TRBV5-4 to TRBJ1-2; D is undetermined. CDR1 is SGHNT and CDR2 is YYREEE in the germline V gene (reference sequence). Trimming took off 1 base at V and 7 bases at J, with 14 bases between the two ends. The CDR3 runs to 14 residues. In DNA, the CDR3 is TGTGCCAGCAGCTTGAGCTTTGCGGGTGGTGGCTACACCTTC. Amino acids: CASSLSFAGGGYTF.

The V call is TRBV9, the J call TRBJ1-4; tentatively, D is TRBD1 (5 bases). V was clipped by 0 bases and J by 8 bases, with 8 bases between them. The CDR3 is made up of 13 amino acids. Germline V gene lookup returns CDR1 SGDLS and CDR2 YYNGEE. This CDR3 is CASSVGREEKLFF. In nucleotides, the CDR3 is TGTGCCAGCAGCGTAGGCAGGGAAGAAAAACTGTTTTTT.

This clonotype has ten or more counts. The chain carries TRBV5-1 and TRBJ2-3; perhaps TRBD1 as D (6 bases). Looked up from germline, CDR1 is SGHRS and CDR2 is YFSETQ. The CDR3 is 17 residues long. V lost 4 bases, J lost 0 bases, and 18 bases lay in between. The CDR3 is CASSLLPGDTSTDTQYF. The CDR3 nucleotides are TGCGCCAGCAGCCTGCTCCCAGGGGACACTAGCACAGATACGCAGTATTTT.

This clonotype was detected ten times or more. The CDR3 bases are TGTGCCAGCAGTTATAGGGGACAATCCTACGAGCAGTACTTC. It encodes CASSYRGQSYEQYF. The chain joins TRBV6-5 to TRBJ2-7; TRBD1 is a possible D gene (6 bases). The germline V gene encodes CDR1 MNHEY and CDR2 SVGAGI. The CDR3 is made up of 14 amino acids. The V end lost 3 bases, the J end lost 1 base, and 10 bases lay between the germline ends.

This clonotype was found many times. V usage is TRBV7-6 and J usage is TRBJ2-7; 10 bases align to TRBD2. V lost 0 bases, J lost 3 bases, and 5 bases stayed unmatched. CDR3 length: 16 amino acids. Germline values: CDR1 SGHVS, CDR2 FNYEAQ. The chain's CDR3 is CASSLAGAGGLYEQYF. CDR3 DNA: TGTGCCAGCAGCTTAGCCGGAGCGGGGGGGCTCTACGAGCAGTACTTC.

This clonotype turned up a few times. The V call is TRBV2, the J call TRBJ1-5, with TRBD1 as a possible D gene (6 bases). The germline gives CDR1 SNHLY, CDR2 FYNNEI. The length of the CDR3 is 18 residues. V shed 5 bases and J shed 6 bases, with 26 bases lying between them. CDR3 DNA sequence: TGTGCCAGCAGTTACCCCGTCAAACCGGTGGCAGGGGCTCAGCCCCAGCATTTT. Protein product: CASSYPVKPVAGAQPQHF.

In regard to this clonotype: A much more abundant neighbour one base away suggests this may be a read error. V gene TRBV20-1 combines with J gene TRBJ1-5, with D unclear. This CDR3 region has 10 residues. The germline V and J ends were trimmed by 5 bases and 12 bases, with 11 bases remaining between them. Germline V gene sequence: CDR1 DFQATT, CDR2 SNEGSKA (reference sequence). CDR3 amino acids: CSAGGRIQHF. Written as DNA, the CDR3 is TGCAGTGCTGGAGGCCGGATCCAGCATTTT.

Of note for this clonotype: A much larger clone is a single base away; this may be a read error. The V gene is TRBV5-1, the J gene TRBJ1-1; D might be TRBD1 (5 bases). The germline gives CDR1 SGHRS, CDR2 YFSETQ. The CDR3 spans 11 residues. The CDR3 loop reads CAGRAATEAFF. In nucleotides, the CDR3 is TGCGCCGGCAGGGCGGCCACTGAAGCTTTCTTT.

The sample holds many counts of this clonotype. CDR3 residues: CASTTGGSEQFF. The CDR3 DNA is TGTGCCAGCACCACGGGGGGATCTGAGCAGTTCTTC. The rearrangement uses TRBV2 and TRBJ2-1, with 7 bases fitting TRBD2. Germline loops: CDR1 SNHLY, CDR2 FYNNEI. The CDR3 contains 12 residues. The V segment lost 7 bases and the J segment 9 bases; nucleotides outside the gene matches: 6.

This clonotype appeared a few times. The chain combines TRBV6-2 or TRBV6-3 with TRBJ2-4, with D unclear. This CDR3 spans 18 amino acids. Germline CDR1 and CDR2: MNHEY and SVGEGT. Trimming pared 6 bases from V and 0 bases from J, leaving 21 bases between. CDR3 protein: CASSADFELELAKNIQYF. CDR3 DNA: TGTGCCAGCAGCGCCGACTTCGAGCTTGAACTAGCCAAAAACATTCAGTACTTC.

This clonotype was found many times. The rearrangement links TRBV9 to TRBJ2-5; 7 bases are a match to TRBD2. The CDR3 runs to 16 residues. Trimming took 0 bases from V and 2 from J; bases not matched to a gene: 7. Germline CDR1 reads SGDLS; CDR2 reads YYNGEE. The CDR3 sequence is CASSVVGGGGQETQYF. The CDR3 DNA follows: TGTGCCAGCAGCGTAGTGGGCGGGGGAGGGCAAGAGACCCAGTACTTC.

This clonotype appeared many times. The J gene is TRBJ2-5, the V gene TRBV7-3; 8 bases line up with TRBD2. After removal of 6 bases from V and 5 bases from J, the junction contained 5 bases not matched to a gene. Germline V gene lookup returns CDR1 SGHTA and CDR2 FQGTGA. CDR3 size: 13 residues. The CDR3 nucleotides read TGTGCCAGCAGGAAAGCGGGGGAGGAGACCCAGTACTTC. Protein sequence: CASRKAGEETQYF.

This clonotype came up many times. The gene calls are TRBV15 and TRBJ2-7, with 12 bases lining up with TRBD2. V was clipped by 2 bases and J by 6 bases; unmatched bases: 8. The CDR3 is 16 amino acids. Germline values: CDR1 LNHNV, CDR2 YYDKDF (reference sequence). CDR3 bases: TGTGCCACCAGCAGAAGGCTAGCGGGAGGGTCTTCCGAGCAGTACTTC. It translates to CATSRRLAGGSSEQYF.

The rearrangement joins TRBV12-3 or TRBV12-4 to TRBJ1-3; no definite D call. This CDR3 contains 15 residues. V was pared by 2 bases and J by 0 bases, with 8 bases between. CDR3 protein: CASSLLTVSGNTIYF. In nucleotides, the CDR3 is TGTGCCAGCAGTTTATTAACGGTCTCTGGAAACACCATATATTTT.

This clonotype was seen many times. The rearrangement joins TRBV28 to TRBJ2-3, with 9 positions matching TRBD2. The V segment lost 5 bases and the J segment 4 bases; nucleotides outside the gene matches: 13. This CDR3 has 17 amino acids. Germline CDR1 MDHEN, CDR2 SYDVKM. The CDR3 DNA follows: TGTGCCAGCAGTCCCCTTCCCTCGGGACTAGCAGCAGATACGCAGTATTTT. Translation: CASSPLPSGLAADTQYF.

CDR3 bases: TGCGCCAGCAGCGACTATATGGGACTAGACAATGAGCAGTTCTTC. Translated, it gives CASSDYMGLDNEQFF. V usage is TRBV5-1 and J usage is TRBJ2-1, with 8 bases fitting TRBD2. Per germline, CDR1 SGHRS and CDR2 YFSETQ. The CDR3 extends over 15 amino acids. Losses at the gene ends were 4 bases for V and 5 bases for J; bases not matched to a gene: 8.

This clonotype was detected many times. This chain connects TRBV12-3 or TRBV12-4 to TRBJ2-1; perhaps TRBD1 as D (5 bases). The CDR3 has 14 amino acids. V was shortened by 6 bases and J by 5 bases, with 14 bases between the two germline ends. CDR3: CASSPRESHNEQFF. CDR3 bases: TGTGCCAGCAGCCCCAGGGAATCCCACAATGAGCAGTTCTTC.